These 28 T cell receptor beta chains originate from one sample sequenced in a study of T cells in Graves' hyperthyroidism and ophthalmopathy. Researchers amplified the TCR beta CDR3 regions from RNA transcripts. Primed by the HTBI set, a first-round RT-PCR was run on the TCR CDR3. From the multiplex PCR reads, TCRdb called clonotypes with MiXCR, one entry per CDR3 protein. This sample carries under 750,000 distinct CDR3 sequences, 18% of them seen once, and the ten largest clones take over 15%. Material for sequencing was blood. The receptors shown here come from a woman between 50 and 59 years old with Graves' hyperthyroidism that later progressed to Graves' ophthalmopathy.

This clonotype was counted ten times or more. CDR3 loop: CSAGSRSNQPQHF. For the CDR3, the DNA is TGCAGTGCCGGGAGCCGGTCCAATCAGCCCCAGCATTTT. The J gene is TRBJ1-5, the V gene TRBV20-1, with D unresolved. Germline CDR1 DFQATT, CDR2 SNEGSKA (reference sequence). Deletions cut 6 bases from V and 3 bases from J, with 12 bases between. This CDR3 has 13 residues.

This clonotype was picked up a small number of times. This rearrangement joins TRBV5-1 to TRBJ1-3, with 9 bases aligning to TRBD1. The V and J ends lost 4 bases and 3 bases, in that order; junction bases with no gene match: 2. There are 14 residues in the CDR3. Germline lookup yields CDR1 SGHRS and CDR2 YFSETQ. The CDR3 sequence is CASSVGQGGNTIYF. CDR3 nucleotides: TGCGCCAGCAGCGTGGGACAGGGTGGAAACACCATATATTTT.

This chain links TRBV14 with TRBJ2-7, with D possibly matching TRBD1 (5 bases). Germline CDR1 SGHDN, CDR2 FVKESK. Trimming removed 0 bases at V and 6 bases at J, with 12 bases between. This CDR3 contains 14 residues. The CDR3 coding sequence is TGTGCCAGCAGCCAAGATACAGGACATTTCGAGCAGTACTTC. Translation: CASSQDTGHFEQYF.

Ten or more counts support this clonotype. The rearrangement joins TRBV3-1 to TRBJ2-1; possibly TRBD1 or TRBD2 for D (5 bases each). The CDR3 consists of 12 residues. The germline gives CDR1 LGHDT, CDR2 YNNKEL (reference sequence). The V end lost 8 bases, the J end lost 10 bases, and 15 bases lay between the germline ends. This chain's CDR3 is CASSSGPGEQFF. The CDR3 region has the DNA TGTGCCAGCTCATCGGGGCCTGGGGAGCAGTTCTTC.

This clonotype was picked up many times. The chain employs TRBV20-1 and TRBJ2-2; possible D gene TRBD2, 5 bases. Germline CDR1 and CDR2: DFQATT and SNEGSKA (reference sequence). V lost 0 bases to trimming and J lost 0 bases, with 17 bases between them. This CDR3 comprises 18 residues. The CDR3: CSARDKEFGRTNTGELFF. The CDR3 nucleotides are TGCAGTGCTAGAGATAAAGAGTTTGGGAGAACGAACACCGGGGAGCTGTTTTTT.

This clonotype occurred many times. This chain connects TRBV6-1 to TRBJ2-7; 7 bases are shared with TRBD2. Germline V gene lookup returns CDR1 MNHNS and CDR2 SASEGT. The length of the CDR3 is 14 residues. Germline trimming cut 1 base from V and 4 bases from J; bases unmatched to any gene: 4. The chain's CDR3 is CASSEGLAVYEQYF. The CDR3 region has the DNA TGTGCCAGCAGTGAAGGGCTAGCGGTGTACGAGCAGTACTTC.

This clonotype was seen at least ten times. The V call is TRBV5-5, the J call TRBJ2-7, with D possibly TRBD1 on 6 matching bases. The CDR3 spans 14 residues. In germline, CDR1 is SGHKS, CDR2 YYEKEE (reference sequence). Trimming shortened V by 4 bases and J by 0 bases, and 11 bases separated the two germline ends. CDR3 DNA: TGTGCCAGCAGCGACCGGGACAACTCCTACGAGCAGTACTTC. Translated, it gives CASSDRDNSYEQYF.

The chain recombines TRBV7-9 with TRBJ1-4, with D maybe TRBD1 (6 bases). The CDR3 runs 16 residues. In germline, CDR1 is SEHNR, CDR2 FQNEAQ (reference sequence). Trimming stripped 5 bases from V and 8 bases from J, with 21 bases between. The CDR3 DNA follows: TGTGCCAGCAGCCCTCGGAAAGGGGGGCTTTTGGAAAAACTGTTTTTT. It yields the protein CASSPRKGGLLEKLFF.

This clonotype came up many times. The chain carries TRBV9 and TRBJ1-2; 8 bases are shared with TRBD1. This CDR3 comprises 18 residues. Germline V gene data show CDR1 as SGDLS and CDR2 as YYNGEE. J lost 1 base, V lost 0 bases, and 11 bases had no gene match. The DNA of the CDR3 is TGTGCCAGCAGCGTAGGTCTCGAGACAGGGGCCATTAACTATGGCTACACCTTC. Translated, it gives CASSVGLETGAINYGYTF.

Points on this clonotype: Just one base apart from a much larger clone, this may be a read error. The V and J genes are TRBV9 and TRBJ1-2; D remains unclear. The length of the CDR3 is 11 residues. V lost 4 bases to trimming and J lost 6 bases, with 7 bases between them. Germline CDR1 SGDLS, CDR2 YYNGEE. CDR3 residues: CASSHEDGYTF. CDR3 nucleotides: TGTGCCAGCAGCCATGAGGATGGCTACACCTTC.

The V gene is TRBV7-9, the J gene TRBJ1-2; D ambiguous. From germline, CDR1 is SEHNR and CDR2 FQNEAQ (reference sequence). The CDR3 runs 15 residues. Trimming left V 5 bases short and J 4 bases short, with 17 bases between. The CDR3: CASSPDGVPSYGYTF. The CDR3, as DNA: TGTGCCAGCAGCCCAGACGGGGTTCCCTCCTATGGCTACACCTTC.

The J gene is TRBJ1-1, the V gene TRBV20-1; D might be TRBD1 (6 bases). Germline V gene data show CDR1 as DFQATT and CDR2 as SNEGSKA (reference sequence). The CDR3 has 12 amino acids. V was clipped by 6 bases and J by 8 bases, with 16 bases between them. The CDR3, as DNA: TGCAGTGCCGACCAGGGGCTCGGCGAAGCTTTCTTT. It codes for CSADQGLGEAFF.

This clonotype was counted many times. The chain has TRBV9 and TRBJ1-5; no reliable D call. Germline loops: CDR1 SGDLS, CDR2 YYNGEE. The CDR3 sequence is 15 residues long. The V gene lost 0 bases and the J gene lost 0 bases, with 7 bases spanning the gap. In nucleotides, the CDR3 is TGTGCCAGCAGCGTAGGGGTTTATAGCAATCAGCCCCAGCATTTT. It encodes CASSVGVYSNQPQHF.

This chain joins TRBV19 and TRBJ1-2, with 7 bases fitting TRBD1. Germline CDR1 LNHDA, CDR2 SQIVND (reference sequence). The length of the CDR3 is 17 residues. V lost 4 bases to trimming and J lost 3 bases; unmatched junction nucleotides: 14. The CDR3 loop is CASSTIYRGGQDYGYTF. CDR3 in DNA: TGTGCCAGTAGTACTATATACAGGGGCGGACAGGACTATGGCTACACCTTC.

This chain connects TRBV10-3 to TRBJ1-3, with D perhaps TRBD1 (5 bases). V was trimmed by 10 bases and J by 2 bases, leaving 15 bases between them. This CDR3 is 14 amino acids long. In germline, CDR1 is ENHRY, CDR2 SYGVKD. In nucleotides, the CDR3 is TGTGCCAGCCGACAACGGGGCGCTGGAAACACCATATATTTT. This encodes CASRQRGAGNTIYF.

Here the CDR3 DNA reads TGTGCCAGCAGCCCTAGGGCCACTAACTATGGCTACACCTTC. Protein: CASSPRATNYGYTF. The chain uses TRBV7-9 and TRBJ1-2; D unresolved. CDR3 length equals 14 residues. V was pared by 5 bases and J by 0 bases, with 10 bases between. Germline V gene sequence: CDR1 SEHNR, CDR2 FQNEAQ (reference sequence).

The gene calls are TRBV27 and TRBJ1-5, with TRBD1 identical over 11 bases. This CDR3 contains 16 residues. The trim removed 3 bases at V and 6 bases at J, leaving 7 bases unmatched. Germline-derived CDR1 and CDR2 are MNHEY and SMNVEV (reference sequence). DNA of the CDR3: TGTGCCAGCAGTTTTCTCGGACAGGGGGCGAGTCAGCCCCAGCATTTT. Amino acid sequence: CASSFLGQGASQPQHF.

This clonotype was observed a single time. The V call is TRBV10-3, the J call TRBJ2-1; no clear D. Germline assignment: CDR1 ENHRY and CDR2 SYGVKD. Trimming stripped 2 bases from V and 1 base from J, with 9 bases between. There are 15 residues in the CDR3. The CDR3 DNA reads TGTGCCATCAGTGAGGGCACCACATCCTACAATGAGCAGTTCTTC. It is translated as CAISEGTTSYNEQFF.

The CDR3 region is CASSLAYSRGNTEAFF. In DNA, the CDR3 is TGTGCCAGTAGTTTAGCCTACAGCCGCGGGAACACTGAAGCTTTCTTT. The rearrangement links TRBV19 to TRBJ1-1; D is undetermined. Trimming cost V 5 bases and J 1 base, with 17 bases left between them. Germline V gene lookup returns CDR1 LNHDA and CDR2 SQIVND (reference sequence). The CDR3 runs to 16 residues.

V is TRBV29-1 and J is TRBJ1-2, with D perhaps matching TRBD1 (5 bases). The V gene's germline CDR1 is SQVTM and CDR2 ANQGSEA. The CDR3 spans 13 residues. V lost 4 bases, J lost 4 bases, and 13 bases lay in between. CDR3 loop: CSVVSRDAYGYTF. CDR3 DNA sequence: TGCAGCGTTGTAAGCAGGGATGCCTATGGCTACACCTTC.

The sample holds many counts of this clonotype. The gene calls are TRBV5-1 and TRBJ2-3, with D perhaps matching TRBD2 (7 bases). There are 17 residues in the CDR3. The V end lost 4 bases, the J end lost 2 bases, and 20 bases lay between the germline ends. Germline values: CDR1 SGHRS, CDR2 YFSETQ. Written as DNA, the CDR3 is TGCGCCAGCAGCCGCCAGGGGTTGCGGGGGAACACAGATACGCAGTATTTT. It codes for CASSRQGLRGNTDTQYF.

This clonotype was found many times. V gene TRBV3-1 combines with J gene TRBJ2-5; D is unresolved. Trimming pared 1 base from V and 3 bases from J, leaving 6 bases between. Germline V gene data show CDR1 as LGHDT and CDR2 as YNNKEL (reference sequence). CDR3 size: 13 residues. CDR3 coding DNA: TGTGCCAGCAGCCAAGCCCCCAAAGAGACCCAGTACTTC. Protein sequence: CASSQAPKETQYF.

This clonotype was picked up a small number of times. The V and J genes are TRBV10-2 and TRBJ2-3; tentatively, D is TRBD1 (5 bases). Between the trimmed V and J ends, which lost 9 bases and 2 bases, there was a span of 12 bases. CDR1 WSHSY and CDR2 SAAADI come from the germline V gene. The CDR3 length is 13 residues. CDR3 amino acids: CASSRVNTDTQYF. CDR3 DNA sequence: TGCGCCAGTAGCAGGGTCAACACAGATACGCAGTATTTT.

This clonotype was counted only a few times. This chain uses TRBV6-1 with TRBJ1-2; maybe TRBD1 (6 bases). V was trimmed by 5 bases and J by 4 bases, leaving 29 bases between them. This CDR3 comprises 19 residues. Per the germline V gene, CDR1 is MNHNS and CDR2 is SASEGT. The CDR3 region has the DNA TGTGCCAGCAGTCCTCACCACCGGGACATAAGAGGGTCCGTCTATGGCTACACCTTC. Protein product: CASSPHHRDIRGSVYGYTF.

This clonotype occurred many times. The rearrangement links TRBV30 to TRBJ2-5; 9 positions match TRBD1. CDR3 size: 14 residues. Germline V gene sequence: CDR1 GTSNPN, CDR2 SVGIG (reference sequence). V was clipped by 2 bases and J by 5 bases; unmatched bases: 6. The CDR3 loop reads CAWSPTGTGETQYF. CDR3 DNA: TGTGCCTGGAGTCCCACCGGGACAGGGGAGACCCAGTACTTC.

This clonotype came up a few times. The rearrangement joins TRBV3-1 to TRBJ2-2; no reliable D call. V gave up 0 bases and J gave up 2 bases, with 10 bases separating them. The length of the CDR3 is 16 residues. Germline V gene lookup returns CDR1 LGHDT and CDR2 YNNKEL (reference sequence). CDR3: CASSQDTNVNTGELFF. The DNA of the CDR3 is TGTGCCAGCAGCCAAGATACGAATGTAAACACCGGGGAGCTGTTTTTT. The entire variable domain, with the rest obtained from reference TRBV3-1 and TRBJ2-2, is as follows: DTAVSQTPKYLVTQMGNDKSIKCEQNLGHDTMYWYKQDSKKFLKIMFSYNNKELIINETVPNRFSPKSPDKAHLNLHINSLELGDSAVYFCASSQDTNVNTGELFFGEGSRLTVL.

This clonotype has ten or more counts. V usage is TRBV7-9 and J usage is TRBJ2-1, with D possibly matching TRBD2 (7 bases). Trimming took 6 bases from V and 2 from J, leaving 14 bases between them. The CDR3 is 15 residues long. Germline lookup yields CDR1 SEHNR and CDR2 FQNEAQ (reference sequence). CDR3 amino acids: CASRLTGGPYNEQFF. Here the CDR3 DNA reads TGTGCCAGCAGATTAACGGGGGGCCCCTACAATGAGCAGTTCTTC.

This clonotype was detected ten times or more. V is TRBV19 and J is TRBJ1-5, with TRBD1 matching over 9 bases. Germline trimming cut 4 bases from V and 0 bases from J; bases unmatched to any gene: 7. This CDR3 region has 17 residues. Germline CDR1 LNHDA, CDR2 SQIVND (reference sequence). The CDR3 loop reads CASSTTGGPFSNQPQHF. The CDR3, as DNA: TGTGCCAGTAGTACAACAGGGGGCCCCTTTAGCAATCAGCCCCAGCATTTT.